What follows describes a single TCR beta chain. The antigen is undetermined. This entry belongs to a study of cytomegalovirus exposure and HLA in healthy donors. General study findings and limits: Later work found most CMV-associated TCR beta chains apparently HLA-restricted. Association of a missense DCLRE1C variant with TCR beta V- and J-gene trimming was reported in a later analysis. Across HLA loci, a later analysis found differing TCR association rates, with DRB1 most and HLA-C fewest.

PCR used 60 Vbeta primers and 13 Jbeta primers. In the original processing: Among the unique TCR beta chains that a later analysis counted, about 86 million in all, 10 million to 14 million were shared. The protocol was immunoSEQ multiplex PCR, while the TCRdb copy is restricted to in-frame clones and leaves out a portion. The D gene and trimming were derived from the DNA, and the V and J assignments and clone size from that table. Of fewer than 250,000 clones in the sample, roughly 80% are singletons; the top ten hold about 6.1%. The CDR3 spans 18 residues. The V gene end was trimmed by 5 bases and the J gene end by 4 bases; junction bases not matched to a gene: 17. The germline V gene encodes CDR1 SGHRS and CDR2 YFSETQ.

Sample: PBMCs. This clonotype was obtained from a man between 35 and 55 years old in good health and CMV-seropositive. V usage is TRBV5-1 and J usage is TRBJ2-1; 8 nucleotides match TRBD2. In DNA, the CDR3 is TGCGCCAGCAGAAAAAGGGCTAGCGGGTCCCTTATGTACAATGAGCAGTTCTTC. Translating gives CASRKRASGSLMYNEQFF. The complete variable domain, with remaining parts taken from reference TRBV5-1 and TRBJ2-1, reads KAGVTQTPRYLIKTRGQQVTLSCSPISGHRSVSWYQQTPGQGLQFLFEYFSETQRNKGNFPGRFSGRQFSNSRSEMNVSTLELGDSALYLCASRKRASGSLMYNEQFFGPGTRLTVL.